The clone carrying this TCR beta chain was picked up a small number of times. The antigen is undetermined. This CDR3 region has 14 residues. From germline, CDR1 is ENHRY and CDR2 SYGVKD. With 3 bases removed from V and 5 bases from J, the gap between germline ends came to 11 bases. The sample comes from a study of T cells after yellow fever vaccination. In making TCR cDNA, 5'RACE template switching added a universal primer site and UMIs to it. TCRdb re-called the 5' RACE reads with MiXCR, one entry per CDR3 protein. Among roughly 310,000 distinct CDR3 sequences listed, about 3.5% were seen once. Notes on the study in general: Repertoires sorted by FACS could include abundant clonotypes that are contaminants from the bulk population. The secondary response peaked faster, at day 5 versus 15, but was weaker.

The source material was PBMCs, sampled on the day of the yellow fever booster vaccination. This rearrangement joins TRBV10-3 to TRBJ2-1; D call uncertain. The source of this sequence is a man between 18 and 29 years old who received the YFV17D yellow fever vaccine. The CDR3 protein is CAISDGSKNNEQFF. The CDR3 coding sequence is TGTGCCATCAGTGACGGCTCGAAAAACAATGAGCAGTTCTTC.